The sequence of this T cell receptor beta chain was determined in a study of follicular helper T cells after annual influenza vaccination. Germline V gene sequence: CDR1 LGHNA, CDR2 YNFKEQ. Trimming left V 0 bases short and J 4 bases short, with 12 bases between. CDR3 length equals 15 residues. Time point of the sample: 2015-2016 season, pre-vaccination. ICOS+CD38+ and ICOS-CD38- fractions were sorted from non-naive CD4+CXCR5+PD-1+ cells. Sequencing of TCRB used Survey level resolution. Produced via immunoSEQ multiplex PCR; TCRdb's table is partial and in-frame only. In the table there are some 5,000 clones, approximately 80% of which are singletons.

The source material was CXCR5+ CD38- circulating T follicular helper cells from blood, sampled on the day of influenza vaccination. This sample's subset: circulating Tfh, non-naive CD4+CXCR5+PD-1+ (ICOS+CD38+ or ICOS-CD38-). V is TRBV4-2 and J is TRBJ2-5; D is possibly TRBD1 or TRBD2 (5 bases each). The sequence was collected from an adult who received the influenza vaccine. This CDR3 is CASSQDRPGRETQYF. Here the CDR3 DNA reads TGTGCCAGCAGCCAAGATAGGCCGGGGCGAGAGACCCAGTACTTC.